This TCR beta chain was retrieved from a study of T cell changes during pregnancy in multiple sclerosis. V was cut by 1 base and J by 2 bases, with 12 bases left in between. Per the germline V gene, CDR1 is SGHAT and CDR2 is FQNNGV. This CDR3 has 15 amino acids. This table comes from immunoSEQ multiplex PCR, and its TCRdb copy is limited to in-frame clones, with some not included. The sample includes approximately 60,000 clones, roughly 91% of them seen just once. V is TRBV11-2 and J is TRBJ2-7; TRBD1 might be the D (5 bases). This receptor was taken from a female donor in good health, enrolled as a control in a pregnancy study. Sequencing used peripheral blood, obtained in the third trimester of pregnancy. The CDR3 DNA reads TGTGCCAGCAGCTTAGGGTCAGGGTTTCCCTACGAGCAGTACTTC. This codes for CASSLGSGFPYEQYF.